Described below is a single TCR beta chain sequence and its context. The antigen remains undetermined. This record belongs to a study of cytomegalovirus exposure and HLA in healthy donors. A multiplex PCR was run with 60 Vbeta primers and 13 Jbeta primers. Repertoires were generated with immunoSEQ multiplex PCR, while TCRdb's copy carries only in-frame clones and drops some. The sample records about 35,000 clones, about 80% being singletons. Study conclusions and caveats: A previous analysis found most TCR beta V segments productive roughly 90% or roughly 30% of the time. A later analysis reportedly identified an Asian-associated ancestry cluster as carrying fewer N-insertions than the roughly 600-donor mean. From TCR beta sequences, most subjects' HLA-A and HLA-B alleles were reportedly predicted accurately. Among the most significant clusters, several appeared linked to common viral pathogens in a later analysis.

The sample was PBMCs. The clonotype was recovered from a male donor in good health and CMV-seronegative.

The DNA for the CDR3 is TGTGCCAGCAGTTACCGAGACAGGGATCAGCCCCAGCATTTT. Translated: CASSYRDRDQPQHF. V is TRBV6-6 and J is TRBJ1-5, with TRBD1 matching 7 bases. The junction had 3 bases not matched to a gene; V was cut back by 2 bases and J by 5 bases. Per the germline V gene, CDR1 is MNHNY and CDR2 is SVGAGI (reference sequence). The CDR3 is made up of 14 amino acids.